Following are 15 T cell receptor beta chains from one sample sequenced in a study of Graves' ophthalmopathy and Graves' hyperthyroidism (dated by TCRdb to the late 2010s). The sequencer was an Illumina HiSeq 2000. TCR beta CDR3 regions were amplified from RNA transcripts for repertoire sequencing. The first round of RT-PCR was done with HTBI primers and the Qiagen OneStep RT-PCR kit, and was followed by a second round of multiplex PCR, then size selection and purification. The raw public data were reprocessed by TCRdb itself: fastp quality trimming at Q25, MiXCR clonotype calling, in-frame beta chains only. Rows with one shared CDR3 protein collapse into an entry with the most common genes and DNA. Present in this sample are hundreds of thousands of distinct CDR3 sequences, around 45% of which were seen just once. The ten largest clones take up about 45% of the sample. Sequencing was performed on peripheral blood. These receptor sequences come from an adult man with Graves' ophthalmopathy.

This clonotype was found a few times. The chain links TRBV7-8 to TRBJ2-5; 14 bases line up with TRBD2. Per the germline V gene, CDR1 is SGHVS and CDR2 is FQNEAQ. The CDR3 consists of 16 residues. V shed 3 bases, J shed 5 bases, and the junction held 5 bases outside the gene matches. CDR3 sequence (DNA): TGTGCCAGCAGCTTGGGGACTAGCGGGAGACGGGAGACCCAGTACTTC. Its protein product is CASSLGTSGRRETQYF.

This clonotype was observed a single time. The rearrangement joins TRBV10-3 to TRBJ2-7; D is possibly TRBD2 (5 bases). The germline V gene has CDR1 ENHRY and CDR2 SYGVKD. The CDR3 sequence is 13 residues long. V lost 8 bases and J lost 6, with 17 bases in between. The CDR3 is CAIGPVPGTEQYF. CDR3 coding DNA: TGTGCCATCGGGCCCGTCCCGGGAACCGAGCAGTACTTC.

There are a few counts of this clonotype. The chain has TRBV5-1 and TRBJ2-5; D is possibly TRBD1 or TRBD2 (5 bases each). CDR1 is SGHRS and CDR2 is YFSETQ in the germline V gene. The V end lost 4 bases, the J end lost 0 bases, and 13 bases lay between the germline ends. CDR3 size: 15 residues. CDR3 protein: CASSPIWGNQETQYF. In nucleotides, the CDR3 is TGCGCCAGCAGCCCAATTTGGGGGAACCAAGAGACCCAGTACTTC.

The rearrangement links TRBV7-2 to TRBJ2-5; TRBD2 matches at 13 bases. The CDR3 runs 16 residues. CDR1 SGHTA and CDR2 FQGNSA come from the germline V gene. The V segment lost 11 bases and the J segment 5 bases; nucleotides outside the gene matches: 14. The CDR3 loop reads CAAGPKLAGGPETQYF. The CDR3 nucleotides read TGTGCCGCTGGACCCAAACTAGCGGGGGGGCCGGAGACCCAGTACTTC.

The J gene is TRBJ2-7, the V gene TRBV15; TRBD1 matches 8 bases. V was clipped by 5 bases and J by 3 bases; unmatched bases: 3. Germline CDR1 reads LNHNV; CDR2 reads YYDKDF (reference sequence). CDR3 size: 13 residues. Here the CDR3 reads CATSWDRNYEQYF. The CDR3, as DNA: TGTGCCACCAGCTGGGACAGGAACTACGAGCAGTACTTC. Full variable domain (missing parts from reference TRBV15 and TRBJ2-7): DAMVIQNPRYQVTQFGKPVTLSCSQTLNHNVMYWYQQKSSQAPKLLFHYYDKDFNNEADTPDNFQSRRPNTSFCFLDIRSPGLGDTAMYLCATSWDRNYEQYFGPGTRLTVT.

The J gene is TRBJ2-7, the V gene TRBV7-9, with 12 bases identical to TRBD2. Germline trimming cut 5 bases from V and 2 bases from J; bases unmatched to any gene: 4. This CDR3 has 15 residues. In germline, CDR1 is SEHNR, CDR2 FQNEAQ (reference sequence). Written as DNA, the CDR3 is TGTGCCAGCAGCGGTACTAGCGGGGGGACCTACGAGCAGTACTTC. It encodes CASSGTSGGTYEQYF.

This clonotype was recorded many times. Here the CDR3 DNA reads TGTGCCACCAGTGGAGGGCAAGGCTATGGCTACACCTTC. The encoded protein is CATSGGQGYGYTF. The chain carries TRBV24-1 and TRBJ1-2; D gene unclear. Trimming took off 5 bases at V and 4 bases at J, with 10 bases between the two ends. Germline CDR1 KGHDR, CDR2 SFDVKD. The CDR3 is 13 amino acids.

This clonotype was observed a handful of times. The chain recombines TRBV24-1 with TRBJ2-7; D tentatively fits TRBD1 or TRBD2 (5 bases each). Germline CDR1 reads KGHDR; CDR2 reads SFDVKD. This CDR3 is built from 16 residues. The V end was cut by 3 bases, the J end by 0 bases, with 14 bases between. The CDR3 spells CATSDHRGRDSYEQYF. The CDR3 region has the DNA TGTGCCACCAGTGATCACCGGGGCCGAGACTCCTACGAGCAGTACTTC.

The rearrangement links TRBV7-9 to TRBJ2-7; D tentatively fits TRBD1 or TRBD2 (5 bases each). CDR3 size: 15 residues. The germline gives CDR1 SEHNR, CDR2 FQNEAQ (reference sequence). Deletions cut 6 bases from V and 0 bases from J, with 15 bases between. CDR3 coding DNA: TGTGCCAGCAGTACGGGACCGGGGAGCTCCTACGAGCAGTACTTC. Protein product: CASSTGPGSSYEQYF. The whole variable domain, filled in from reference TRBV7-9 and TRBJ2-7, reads DTGVSQNPRHKITKRGQNVTFRCDPISEHNRLYWYRQTLGQGPEFLTYFQNEAQLEKSRLLSDRFSAERPKGSFSTLEIQRTEQGDSAMYLCASSTGPGSSYEQYFGPGTRLTVT.

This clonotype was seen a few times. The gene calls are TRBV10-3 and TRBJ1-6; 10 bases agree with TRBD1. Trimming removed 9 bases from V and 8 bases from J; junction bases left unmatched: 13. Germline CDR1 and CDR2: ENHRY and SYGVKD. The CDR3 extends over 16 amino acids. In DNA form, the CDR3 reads TGTGCCATTAGGGGACAGGGGACTTCTAGAGATTCACCCCTCCACTTT. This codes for CAIRGQGTSRDSPLHF.

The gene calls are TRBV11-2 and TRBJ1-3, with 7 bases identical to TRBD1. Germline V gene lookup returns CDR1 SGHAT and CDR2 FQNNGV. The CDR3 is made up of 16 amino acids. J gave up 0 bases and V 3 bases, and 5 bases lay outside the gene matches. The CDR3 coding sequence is TGTGCCAGCAGCTTCGCACGGGACAGCTCTGGAAACACCATATATTTT. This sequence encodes CASSFARDSSGNTIYF.

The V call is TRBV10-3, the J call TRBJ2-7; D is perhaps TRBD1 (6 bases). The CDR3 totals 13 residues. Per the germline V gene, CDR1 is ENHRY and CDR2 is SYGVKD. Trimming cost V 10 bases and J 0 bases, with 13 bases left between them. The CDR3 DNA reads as TGTGCCAGCAGGGCGACAGGCTCCTACGAGCAGTACTTC. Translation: CASRATGSYEQYF.

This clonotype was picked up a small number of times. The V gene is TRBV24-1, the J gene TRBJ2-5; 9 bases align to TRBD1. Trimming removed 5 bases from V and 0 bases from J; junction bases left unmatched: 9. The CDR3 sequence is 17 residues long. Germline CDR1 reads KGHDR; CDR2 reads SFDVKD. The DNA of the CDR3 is TGTGCCACCAGTGGGTCCGGACAGGGGAGCTACCAAGAGACCCAGTACTTC. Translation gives CATSGSGQGSYQETQYF.

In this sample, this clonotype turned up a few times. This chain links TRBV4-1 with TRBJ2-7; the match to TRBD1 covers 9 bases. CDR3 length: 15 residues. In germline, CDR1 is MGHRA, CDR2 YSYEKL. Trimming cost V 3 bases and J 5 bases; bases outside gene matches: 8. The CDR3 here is CASSQTGTGSHEQYF. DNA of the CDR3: TGCGCCAGCAGCCAGACCGGGACAGGGTCTCACGAGCAGTACTTC.

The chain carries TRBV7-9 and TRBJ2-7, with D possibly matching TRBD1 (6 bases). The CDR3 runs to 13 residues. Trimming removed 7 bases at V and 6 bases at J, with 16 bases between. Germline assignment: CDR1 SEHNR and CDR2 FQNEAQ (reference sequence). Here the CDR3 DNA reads TGTGCCAGCATCACAGGGTCAGGGTCCGAGCAGTACTTC. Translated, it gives CASITGSGSEQYF.